These T cell receptor beta chains were read from a single sample in a study of OX40 agonist ivuxolimab in advanced cancers. Assay: immunoSEQ multiplex PCR; the TCRdb copy retains only in-frame clones and omits some. Seen here are approximately 58,000 clones, about 86% observed once, and the top ten hold approximately 2.2%. The sample in question was CD4+ or CD8+ T cells sorted from blood, obtained in a trial of the OX40 agonist ivuxolimab. The receptors shown here come from an adult with an advanced solid tumor such as melanoma, head and neck, liver or kidney cancer. Each CDR3 is given with its conserved first and last residue. The order of the fields is J gene, clone size, V gene, D gene, CDR3 length, CDR3 DNA, CDR3 protein. D genes are given only for firm matches. Rows give clone size only sometimes, using once, few, many, or a class for an expanded clone.

j_gene: TRBJ1-2; abundance: -; v_gene: TRBV7-3; d_gene: TRBD1; len: 14; CDR3nt: TGTGCCAGCAGCTTAACGGGACAGGGGTATGGCTACACCTTC; CDR3aa: CASSLTGQGYGYTF
j_gene: TRBJ2-3; abundance: -; v_gene: TRBV6-1; d_gene: -; len: 11; CDR3nt: TGTGCCAGCAGTTTCCCAGATACGCAGTATTTT; CDR3aa: CASSFPDTQYF
j_gene: TRBJ2-7; abundance: -; v_gene: TRBV30; d_gene: -; len: 11; CDR3nt: TGTGCCTGGAGTGTAAGCTACGAGCAGTACTTC; CDR3aa: CAWSVSYEQYF
j_gene: TRBJ1-4; abundance: -; v_gene: TRBV7-9; d_gene: -; len: 12; CDR3nt: TGTGCCAGCAGCCCGGACAGTGAAAAACTGTTTTTT; CDR3aa: CASSPDSEKLFF
j_gene: TRBJ1-6; abundance: -; v_gene: TRBV30; d_gene: -; len: 14; CDR3nt: TGTGCCTGGAGTGTACTAGCCGAAAATTCACCCCTCCACTTT; CDR3aa: CAWSVLAENSPLHF
j_gene: TRBJ1-3; abundance: -; v_gene: TRBV7-3; d_gene: -; len: 12; CDR3nt: TGTGCCGGGGGACTTTCTGGAAACACCATATATTTT; CDR3aa: CAGGLSGNTIYF
j_gene: TRBJ2-5; abundance: -; v_gene: TRBV5-1; d_gene: -; len: 15; CDR3nt: TGCGCCAGCAGCCGGGGTACAGGGTACGGTGAGACCCAGTACTTC; CDR3aa: CASSRGTGYGETQYF
j_gene: TRBJ1-2; abundance: -; v_gene: TRBV27; d_gene: TRBD1; len: 15; CDR3nt: TGTGCCAGCAGTCTAACGGGACAGACAGCCTATGGCTACACCTTC; CDR3aa: CASSLTGQTAYGYTF
j_gene: TRBJ2-5; abundance: few; v_gene: TRBV10-2; d_gene: TRBD2; len: 15; CDR3nt: TGCGCCACTATAAGGGGGACTAGAATTAAAGAGACCCAGTACTTC; CDR3aa: CATIRGTRIKETQYF
j_gene: TRBJ2-5; abundance: -; v_gene: TRBV19; d_gene: TRBD1; len: 15; CDR3nt: TGTGCCAGTAGTCTACAGGGGGGAAAGGAAGAGACCCAGTACTTC; CDR3aa: CASSLQGGKEETQYF
j_gene: TRBJ2-7; abundance: -; v_gene: TRBV7-3; d_gene: -; len: 15; CDR3nt: TGTGCCAGCAGCTTACGGGGGACGGGTATCAACGAGCAGTACTTC; CDR3aa: CASSLRGTGINEQYF
j_gene: TRBJ2-7; abundance: -; v_gene: TRBV28; d_gene: -; len: 14; CDR3nt: TGTGCCAGCAGTCCCGGGACAATCCCCTACGAGCAGTACTTC; CDR3aa: CASSPGTIPYEQYF
j_gene: TRBJ2-7; abundance: -; v_gene: TRBV6-5; d_gene: -; len: 15; CDR3nt: TGTGCCAGCAGCTCCTACGAGGGGATTTACTACGAGCAGTACTTC; CDR3aa: CASSSYEGIYYEQYF
j_gene: TRBJ2-1; abundance: -; v_gene: TRBV9; d_gene: -; len: 16; CDR3nt: TGTGCCAGCAGCGTAGAAGTGGGGGGTGCTGGGAATGAGCAGTTCTTC; CDR3aa: CASSVEVGGAGNEQFF
j_gene: TRBJ1-1; abundance: -; v_gene: TRBV2; d_gene: -; len: 13; CDR3nt: TGTGCCAGCAGGCGGGGGCTGGACACTGAAGCTTTCTTT; CDR3aa: CASRRGLDTEAFF
j_gene: TRBJ1-2; abundance: -; v_gene: TRBV28; d_gene: -; len: 14; CDR3nt: TGTGCCAGCAGTTTAGTCGGGGGCGGCTATGGCTACACCTTC; CDR3aa: CASSLVGGGYGYTF
j_gene: TRBJ1-1; abundance: -; v_gene: TRBV9; d_gene: -; len: 14; CDR3nt: TGTGCCAGCAGCGTATTGGGGACGGGAACTGAAGCTTTCTTT; CDR3aa: CASSVLGTGTEAFF
j_gene: TRBJ1-2; abundance: -; v_gene: TRBV6-1; d_gene: -; len: 14; CDR3nt: TGTGCCAGCAGTGAAGTCTCGGGGCAACGTGGCTACACCTTC; CDR3aa: CASSEVSGQRGYTF
j_gene: TRBJ2-7; abundance: -; v_gene: TRBV6-1; d_gene: TRBD1; len: 16; CDR3nt: TGTGCCAGCAGTGAGGTGGACAGGGCAACATCCTACGAGCAGTACTTC; CDR3aa: CASSEVDRATSYEQYF
j_gene: TRBJ2-2; abundance: -; v_gene: TRBV9; d_gene: TRBD1; len: 16; CDR3nt: TGTGCCAGCAGCGTCGCCGGGACAGGGCAAACCGGGGAGCTGTTTTTT; CDR3aa: CASSVAGTGQTGELFF
j_gene: TRBJ1-1; abundance: -; v_gene: TRBV2; d_gene: -; len: 13; CDR3nt: TGTGCCAGCGTGTGGGGGGGACGATCCGGGGCTTTCTTT; CDR3aa: CASVWGGRSGAFF
j_gene: TRBJ2-1; abundance: -; v_gene: TRBV2; d_gene: -; len: 13; CDR3nt: TGTGCCAGCAGTTCCGGGGCTAACAATGAGCAGTTCTTC; CDR3aa: CASSSGANNEQFF
j_gene: TRBJ2-1; abundance: once; v_gene: TRBV25-1; d_gene: TRBD2; len: 17; CDR3nt: TGTGCCAGCAGTGACTGGACTAGCGGGATCTCCTACAATGAGCAGTTCTTC; CDR3aa: CASSDWTSGISYNEQFF
j_gene: TRBJ1-2; abundance: -; v_gene: TRBV4-2; d_gene: -; len: 14; CDR3nt: TGTGCCAGCAGCCGCAACGGGGTAGGGTATGGCTACACCTTC; CDR3aa: CASSRNGVGYGYTF
j_gene: TRBJ2-3; abundance: -; v_gene: TRBV5-6; d_gene: -; len: 18; CDR3nt: TGTGCCAGCTGCTCGGCCCATCCGAGAGGGGAACTCACAGATACGCAGTATTTT; CDR3aa: CASCSAHPRGELTDTQYF
j_gene: TRBJ2-7; abundance: -; v_gene: TRBV5-6; d_gene: TRBD2; len: 16; CDR3nt: TGTGCCAGCAGCCGGCGACTAGCAAGCATATTCTACGAGCAGCACTTC; CDR3aa: CASSRRLASIFYEQHF
j_gene: TRBJ2-3; abundance: -; v_gene: TRBV4-2; d_gene: -; len: 18; CDR3nt: TGTGCCAGCAGCCAAGCCCCTCTTTCGGGGGAGCAGGTAGATACGCAGTATTTT; CDR3aa: CASSQAPLSGEQVDTQYF
j_gene: TRBJ2-3; abundance: -; v_gene: TRBV7-3; d_gene: TRBD2; len: 16; CDR3nt: TGTGCCAGCAGCTCAGGACTAGCGGGATCCACAGATACGCAGTATTTT; CDR3aa: CASSSGLAGSTDTQYF
j_gene: TRBJ2-1; abundance: -; v_gene: TRBV7-3; d_gene: -; len: 15; CDR3nt: TGTGCCAGCAGCTTAGGTCCCTCCTCCTACAATGAGCAGTTCTTC; CDR3aa: CASSLGPSSYNEQFF
j_gene: TRBJ1-3; abundance: -; v_gene: TRBV7-9; d_gene: -; len: 15; CDR3nt: TGTGCCAGCAGCGTTACCAGGGCCTCCGGAAACACCATATATTTT; CDR3aa: CASSVTRASGNTIYF
j_gene: TRBJ1-4; abundance: -; v_gene: TRBV9; d_gene: TRBD1; len: 15; CDR3nt: TGTGCCAGCAGCGTAAGGGCGGCAGGGGGAGAAAAACTGTTTTTT; CDR3aa: CASSVRAAGGEKLFF
j_gene: TRBJ2-2; abundance: -; v_gene: TRBV19; d_gene: -; len: 15; CDR3nt: TGTGCCAGTAGTATCATAATGGCGAACACCGGGGAGCTGTTTTTT; CDR3aa: CASSIIMANTGELFF
j_gene: TRBJ1-2; abundance: -; v_gene: TRBV5-5; d_gene: -; len: 12; CDR3nt: TGTGCCAGCAGCTTAAACAGGGTTCTCTACACCTTC; CDR3aa: CASSLNRVLYTF
j_gene: TRBJ2-5; abundance: -; v_gene: TRBV2; d_gene: TRBD2; len: 14; CDR3nt: TGTGCCAGCAGTGAATCTATGGGGGGGGAGACCCAGTACTTC; CDR3aa: CASSESMGGETQYF
j_gene: TRBJ2-5; abundance: -; v_gene: TRBV4-1; d_gene: -; len: 14; CDR3nt: TGCGCCAGCAGCCAAGAGACCCCGGGAGTGACCCAGTACTTC; CDR3aa: CASSQETPGVTQYF
j_gene: TRBJ1-4; abundance: -; v_gene: TRBV7-9; d_gene: -; len: 15; CDR3nt: TGTGCCAGCAGCCCAACAGGATCGCCTAATGAAAAACTGTTTTTT; CDR3aa: CASSPTGSPNEKLFF
j_gene: TRBJ1-2; abundance: -; v_gene: TRBV6-5; d_gene: TRBD1; len: 15; CDR3nt: TGTGCCAGCAGTTACTCTGAGACAGGGGTAGGTGGCTACACCTTC; CDR3aa: CASSYSETGVGGYTF
j_gene: TRBJ1-2; abundance: -; v_gene: TRBV7-8; d_gene: TRBD1; len: 16; CDR3nt: TGTGCCAGCAGCTCGACCGCCGGACAGGGAGGTTATGGCTACACCTTC; CDR3aa: CASSSTAGQGGYGYTF
j_gene: TRBJ2-5; abundance: -; v_gene: TRBV7-2; d_gene: -; len: 13; CDR3nt: TGTGCCAGCAGCTTACTACGCCAAGAGACCCAGTACTTC; CDR3aa: CASSLLRQETQYF
j_gene: TRBJ1-1; abundance: -; v_gene: TRBV6-5; d_gene: TRBD1; len: 14; CDR3nt: TGTGCCAGCAGAACACCGGGACAGCTTACCGAAGCTTTCTTT; CDR3aa: CASRTPGQLTEAFF
j_gene: TRBJ1-6; abundance: -; v_gene: TRBV7-3; d_gene: -; len: 13; CDR3nt: TGTGCCAGCAGCGCTGACAGCTATTCACCCCTCCACTTT; CDR3aa: CASSADSYSPLHF
j_gene: TRBJ2-2; abundance: -; v_gene: TRBV5-4; d_gene: -; len: 14; CDR3nt: TGTGCCAGCAGCTTGAGAGGGGGCACCGGGGAGCTGTTTTTT; CDR3aa: CASSLRGGTGELFF
j_gene: TRBJ1-1; abundance: -; v_gene: TRBV11-2; d_gene: -; len: 12; CDR3nt: TGTGCCAGCAGCTTAACACCGTCGGGAGCTTTCTTT; CDR3aa: CASSLTPSGAFF
j_gene: TRBJ2-7; abundance: -; v_gene: TRBV2; d_gene: -; len: 13; CDR3nt: TGTGCCAGCTCCCCGGGACTGCACTCGGGGCAGTACTTC; CDR3aa: CASSPGLHSGQYF
j_gene: TRBJ1-2; abundance: -; v_gene: TRBV6-5; d_gene: -; len: 15; CDR3nt: TGTGCCAGCAGGATCATACAGGGTCTGGACTATGGCTACACCTTC; CDR3aa: CASRIIQGLDYGYTF
j_gene: TRBJ2-2; abundance: -; v_gene: TRBV19; d_gene: -; len: 16; CDR3nt: TGTGCCAGTAGTTTAGGTGAAGGGGTGGGCACCGGGGAGCTGTTTTTT; CDR3aa: CASSLGEGVGTGELFF
j_gene: TRBJ1-1; abundance: -; v_gene: TRBV7-3; d_gene: -; len: 16; CDR3nt: TGTGCCAGCACCGGGGCAGGACAAAGGGGGAACACTGAAGCTTTCTTT; CDR3aa: CASTGAGQRGNTEAFF
j_gene: TRBJ1-1; abundance: -; v_gene: TRBV6-1; d_gene: TRBD1; len: 14; CDR3nt: TGTGCCAGCAGTGATGGACAGGGCGGGACTGAAGCTTTCTTT; CDR3aa: CASSDGQGGTEAFF